This TCR beta chain is from a study of cytomegalovirus exposure and HLA in healthy donors. Whole-study context: A preliminary data release comprised 91 million or so unique TCRs obtained from HLA-typed donors. Regarding the study as a whole: According to a later analysis, donors in an Asian-associated ancestry cluster reportedly had fewer N-insertions than the approximately 730-donor mean. In terms of immune exposure information, only CMV serostatus was available.

The PCR ran on 60 Vbeta and 13 Jbeta primers. The method was immunoSEQ multiplex PCR; TCRdb's version includes in-frame clones alone and lacks a portion of them. Altogether 200,000 to 250,000 clones are present, roughly 89% being singletons, with the ten largest covering roughly 1%. On this clone itself: Its antigen is as yet unknown.

The ends were cut back, 2 bases at V and 7 bases at J, with 15 bases in the middle. Germline V gene lookup returns CDR1 SEHNR and CDR2 FQNEAQ (reference sequence). There are 14 residues in the CDR3. This TCR came from a woman aged 18-29 years in good health and CMV-seronegative. The chain uses TRBV7-9 and TRBJ2-7; no clear D. Sample: PBMCs. CDR3 loop: CASSLTLLLEEQYF. CDR3 DNA sequence: TGTGCCAGCAGCTTAACATTATTGTTGGAGGAGCAGTACTTC.